Each of the 14 T cell receptor beta chains below was sequenced from the same sample in a study of T-cell reconstitution after alpha-beta-depleted transplantation in children. Unique molecular identifiers tagged the TCRbeta library. TCRdb passed the PCR reads through MiXCR, listing each CDR3 protein once. Among 500,000 to 600,000 distinct CDR3 sequences, 30% to 35% were seen once, and the ten largest hold 2.4%. The sample consisted of PBMCs from the stem cell graft donor, taken from the stem cell graft. The origin of the receptors is a human donor who donated a stem cell graft to a child with aplastic anemia.

CDR3 sequence: CASSLPTYSSGNTIYF. The CDR3, as DNA: TGTGCCAGCAGTTTGCCGACTTACTCCTCTGGAAACACCATATATTTT. The chain is built from TRBV28 and TRBJ1-3; the D is unclear. V gave up 3 bases and J gave up 0 bases, with 12 bases separating them. The CDR3 runs 16 residues. Germline values: CDR1 MDHEN, CDR2 SYDVKM.

This sequence joins TRBV3-1 and TRBJ1-1, with TRBD1 identical over 7 bases. CDR1 LGHDT and CDR2 YNNKEL come from the germline V gene (reference sequence). The CDR3 extends over 14 amino acids. Germline trimming cut 1 base from V and 5 bases from J; bases unmatched to any gene: 4. The CDR3 region has the DNA TGTGCCAGCAGCCAAGTTAGGGGGCGTACTGAAGCTTTCTTT. It yields the protein CASSQVRGRTEAFF.

In this sample, this clonotype turned up a few times. The CDR3 reads CASSLQLAGNYEQYV. In DNA, the CDR3 is TGTGCCAGCAGCTTACAACTAGCGGGGAACTACGAGCAGTACGTC. This chain connects TRBV7-2 to TRBJ2-7, with 10 bases matching TRBD2. The CDR3 has 15 residues. Per the germline V gene, CDR1 is SGHTA and CDR2 is FQGNSA. V lost 2 bases to trimming and J lost 3 bases; unmatched junction nucleotides: 4.

This chain joins TRBV20-1 and TRBJ2-7; 8 bases are shared with TRBD2. CDR1 is DFQATT and CDR2 is SNEGSKA in the germline V gene (reference sequence). This CDR3 is built from 13 residues. CDR3 coding DNA: TGCAGGGCGGAAGGCGGGAGGAAGAACGAGCAGTACTTC. This encodes CRAEGGRKNEQYF.

The rearrangement uses TRBV9 and TRBJ2-5, with D maybe TRBD1 (6 bases). Germline CDR1 reads SGDLS; CDR2 reads YYNGEE. This CDR3 is 16 amino acids long. V lost 3 bases, J lost 4 bases, and 19 bases lay in between. CDR3 loop: CASSEGVRDTVETQYF. The CDR3 DNA follows: TGTGCCAGCAGCGAGGGGGTCCGGGACACGGTAGAGACCCAGTACTTC. Full variable domain (remainder filled in from reference TRBV9 and TRBJ2-5): DSGVTQTPKHLITATGQRVTLRCSPRSGDLSVYWYQQSLDQGLQFLIQYYNGEERAKGNILERFSAQQFPDLHSELNLSSLELGDSALYFCASSEGVRDTVETQYFGPGTRLLVL.

This clonotype has more than one count but fewer than ten. The chain carries TRBV12-3 or TRBV12-4 and TRBJ1-6; 10 bases are shared with TRBD1. Losses at the gene ends were 6 bases for V and 9 bases for J; bases not matched to a gene: 2. The CDR3 contains 13 residues. The CDR3 DNA follows: TGTGCCAGCAGAGGGACAGGGGCTTCACCCCTCCACTTT. It yields the protein CASRGTGASPLHF.

This clonotype showed up many times. The rearrangement uses TRBV20-1 and TRBJ1-3, with D possibly TRBD1 on 5 matching bases. The germline gives CDR1 DFQATT, CDR2 SNEGSKA (reference sequence). The CDR3 runs 16 residues. Trimming stripped 3 bases from V and 0 bases from J, with 15 bases between. DNA of the CDR3: TGCAGTGCTAGGAAGGTTGGGGACGGCTCTGGAAACACCATATATTTT. The encoded protein is CSARKVGDGSGNTIYF.

V and J are TRBV20-1 and TRBJ1-5; 10 bases agree with TRBD1. CDR1 DFQATT and CDR2 SNEGSKA come from the germline V gene (reference sequence). V lost 2 bases to trimming and J lost 7 bases; unmatched junction nucleotides: 5. The CDR3 has 14 amino acids. CDR3 residues: CSARRPGQGQPQHF. The CDR3 nucleotides are TGCAGTGCTAGACGCCCGGGACAGGGGCAGCCCCAGCATTTT.

This clonotype has a handful of counts. This chain links TRBV18 with TRBJ2-7; 7 positions agree with TRBD1. The germline CDR1 and CDR2 sequences are KGHSH and LQKENI. This CDR3 is built from 13 residues. The V and J ends lost 5 bases and 4 bases, in that order; junction bases with no gene match: 5. CDR3 nucleotides: TGTGCCAGCTCAAAGGGGGCCCTGTACGAGCAGTACTTC. Its protein is CASSKGALYEQYF.

This chain uses TRBV29-1 with TRBJ1-5; no definite D call. Germline CDR1 reads SQVTM; CDR2 reads ANQGSEA. The CDR3 contains 13 residues. V lost 5 bases and J 0 bases, leaving 8 bases between the germline ends. The CDR3 is CSVKSNSNQPQHF. In nucleotides, the CDR3 is TGCAGCGTTAAAAGCAATAGCAATCAGCCCCAGCATTTT.

The chain has TRBV7-9 and TRBJ1-4; 10 bases align to TRBD1. J was trimmed by 7 bases and V by 5 bases; bases with no gene match: 7. The CDR3 length is 15 residues. Germline CDR1 reads SEHNR; CDR2 reads FQNEAQ (reference sequence). The CDR3, as DNA: TGTGCCAGCAGCGTTTACCGGGACAGGGGTGAAAAACTGTTTTTT. Its protein is CASSVYRDRGEKLFF.

This clonotype was counted between two and nine times. The chain links TRBV19 to TRBJ2-7; D is ambiguous. The CDR3 is made up of 14 amino acids. The V gene's germline CDR1 is LNHDA and CDR2 SQIVND (reference sequence). V was pared by 3 bases and J by 0 bases, with 9 bases between. The CDR3 spells CASSIDLFSYEQYV. CDR3 DNA sequence: TGTGCCAGTAGTATCGATTTGTTCTCCTACGAGCAGTACGTC.

This chain links TRBV7-6 with TRBJ2-5, with a weak D call TRBD1 (5 bases). The CDR3 runs 13 residues. Trimming removed 5 bases from V and 7 bases from J, with 14 bases in between. Germline V lookup: CDR1 SGHVS, CDR2 FNYEAQ. The chain's CDR3 is CASSPPAQGTQYF. DNA for the CDR3: TGTGCCAGCAGCCCCCCGGCCCAGGGGACCCAGTACTTC.

The V call is TRBV11-3, the J call TRBJ2-1, with TRBD1 identical over 9 bases. There are 15 residues in the CDR3. V shed 3 bases, J shed 9 bases, and the junction held 9 bases outside the gene matches. Germline V gene sequence: CDR1 SGHNT, CDR2 YENEEA. The CDR3 bases are TGTGCCAGCAGCTTTGCCGGGACAGGGTTAAGTGAGCAGTTCTTC. Translating gives CASSFAGTGLSEQFF.